This is a list of T cell receptor beta chains from one sample in a study of a mutant IDH1 vaccine in newly diagnosed glioma. Generated by immunoSEQ multiplex PCR, the TCRdb table keeps only in-frame clones and is missing some. Seen here are 26,000 or so clones, roughly 85% observed once, and the top ten hold approximately 17%. Their specific antigens are unknown. The input for sequencing was PBMCs, taken from a glioma patient whose treatment included an IDH1 peptide vaccine. These receptors were obtained from a woman aged 25-40 years with glioma. Both conserved end residues are part of each CDR3. Each record gives: J gene, D gene, V gene, clone size, CDR3 DNA, CDR3 protein. A D gene is named only where the DNA matches it firmly. A row's size may be missing; if present it is once, few, many or a size class.

j_call: TRBJ2-2; d_call: TRBD1; v_call: TRBV29-1; clone_size: once; cdr3_nt: TGCAGCGTGCACGCGGCCGGGACAGGGTTGAGCGGGGAGCTGTTTTTT; cdr3_aa: CSVHAAGTGLSGELFF
j_call: TRBJ2-3; d_call: .; v_call: TRBV13; clone_size: .; cdr3_nt: TGTGCCAGCGGGTACGGGGGGCCCACAGATACGCAGTATTTT; cdr3_aa: CASGYGGPTDTQYF
j_call: TRBJ1-2; d_call: .; v_call: TRBV4-2; clone_size: .; cdr3_nt: TGTGCCAGCAGCCAAGAGGCCGTAGCTAACTATGGCTACACCTTC; cdr3_aa: CASSQEAVANYGYTF
j_call: TRBJ1-5; d_call: .; v_call: TRBV10-1; clone_size: .; cdr3_nt: TGCGCCAGCAGTGAGTCAATTGGAGGTCAGCCCCAGCATTTT; cdr3_aa: CASSESIGGQPQHF
j_call: TRBJ2-1; d_call: .; v_call: TRBV4-1; clone_size: .; cdr3_nt: TGCGCCAGCAGCCCAACGGCAGATTACTACAATGAGCAGTTCTTC; cdr3_aa: CASSPTADYYNEQFF
j_call: TRBJ1-2; d_call: .; v_call: TRBV5-1; clone_size: .; cdr3_nt: TGCGCCAGCAGCTTGAGCAGGGACTATGGCTACACCTTC; cdr3_aa: CASSLSRDYGYTF
j_call: TRBJ1-1; d_call: .; v_call: TRBV29-1; clone_size: .; cdr3_nt: TGCAGCGTTGTTGGGGGCGGTGAAGCTTTCTTT; cdr3_aa: CSVVGGGEAFF
j_call: TRBJ1-2; d_call: .; v_call: TRBV29-1; clone_size: .; cdr3_nt: TGCAGCGTTGACCCCCGGGAGACAGGAGCCTACTATGGCTACACCTTC; cdr3_aa: CSVDPRETGAYYGYTF
j_call: TRBJ1-4; d_call: .; v_call: TRBV7-9; clone_size: .; cdr3_nt: TGTGCCAGCAGCCTTCCGGGGGGTAATGAAAAACTGTTTTTT; cdr3_aa: CASSLPGGNEKLFF
j_call: TRBJ2-7; d_call: TRBD2; v_call: TRBV29-1; clone_size: .; cdr3_nt: TGCAGCGTTGAAGGGTTGGGGAGGGAGTACGAGCAGTACTTC; cdr3_aa: CSVEGLGREYEQYF
j_call: TRBJ1-2; d_call: TRBD1; v_call: TRBV5-1; clone_size: .; cdr3_nt: TGCGCCAGCAGCTACGCCGGACAGGGGGCTGGCTACACCTTC; cdr3_aa: CASSYAGQGAGYTF
j_call: TRBJ1-1; d_call: TRBD1; v_call: TRBV10-2; clone_size: few; cdr3_nt: TGCGCCAGCAGCGTGACAGGGGGCACTGAAGCTTTCTTT; cdr3_aa: CASSVTGGTEAFF
j_call: TRBJ1-2; d_call: TRBD1; v_call: TRBV5-4; clone_size: once; cdr3_nt: TGTGCCAGCAGCTTGGACAACCAGGGGGAAGTAGAAGGCTACACCTTC; cdr3_aa: CASSLDNQGEVEGYTF
j_call: TRBJ2-7; d_call: TRBD1; v_call: TRBV5-4; clone_size: .; cdr3_nt: TGTGCCAGCAGCGCCGGACAGGGTTCCTCCTACGAGCAGTACTTC; cdr3_aa: CASSAGQGSSYEQYF
j_call: TRBJ1-6; d_call: .; v_call: TRBV30; clone_size: .; cdr3_nt: TGTGCCTGGAATTCTGTGGGGGCCTATTCACCCCTCCACTTT; cdr3_aa: CAWNSVGAYSPLHF
j_call: TRBJ2-7; d_call: .; v_call: TRBV13; clone_size: .; cdr3_nt: TGTGCCAGCAGCTTAAAACCGCAGGGTTCCTACGAGCAGTACTTC; cdr3_aa: CASSLKPQGSYEQYF
j_call: TRBJ2-5; d_call: .; v_call: TRBV5-1; clone_size: .; cdr3_nt: TGCGCCAGCAGCTTGACTGCCGCCGGGTTCCAAGAGACCCAGTACTTC; cdr3_aa: CASSLTAAGFQETQYF
j_call: TRBJ1-5; d_call: .; v_call: TRBV19; clone_size: few; cdr3_nt: TGTGCCCTTGGGGCGGGTGGCAGCAATCAGCCCCAGCATTTT; cdr3_aa: CALGAGGSNQPQHF
j_call: TRBJ2-7; d_call: .; v_call: TRBV4-1; clone_size: .; cdr3_nt: TGCGCCAGCAGCTCCACTCCTTTCTCCTACGAGCAGTACTTC; cdr3_aa: CASSSTPFSYEQYF
j_call: TRBJ1-3; d_call: TRBD1; v_call: TRBV2; clone_size: .; cdr3_nt: TGTGCCAGCAGATCGCAACAGGGGAGTAATGGAAACACCATATATTTT; cdr3_aa: CASRSQQGSNGNTIYF
j_call: TRBJ2-3; d_call: .; v_call: TRBV6-5; clone_size: .; cdr3_nt: TGTGCCAGCAGCAGGCGAGGAAACACAGATACGCAGTATTTT; cdr3_aa: CASSRRGNTDTQYF
j_call: TRBJ2-5; d_call: TRBD2; v_call: TRBV10-1; clone_size: few; cdr3_nt: TGCGCCAGCAGTGAGTCGAGTGTCGGGGGGGTGAAGACCCAGTACTTC; cdr3_aa: CASSESSVGGVKTQYF
j_call: TRBJ1-6; d_call: TRBD1; v_call: TRBV4-1; clone_size: .; cdr3_nt: TGCGCCAGCAGCCAGGCCGGGACAGGGGGATCACCCCTCCACTTT; cdr3_aa: CASSQAGTGGSPLHF
j_call: TRBJ1-1; d_call: .; v_call: TRBV12-5; clone_size: .; cdr3_nt: TGTGCTAGTGGTTTGATTCTGGGCGCTCCTTTGATGAACACTGAAGCTTTCTTT; cdr3_aa: CASGLILGAPLMNTEAFF
j_call: TRBJ1-1; d_call: .; v_call: TRBV6-1; clone_size: .; cdr3_nt: TGTGCCAGCAGGAGGGGAGACAGTTGGACTGAAGCTTTCTTT; cdr3_aa: CASRRGDSWTEAFF
j_call: TRBJ2-1; d_call: TRBD1; v_call: TRBV29-1; clone_size: .; cdr3_nt: TGCAGCGCTCAGGGGGCGGTGGTTCATGAGCAGTTCTTC; cdr3_aa: CSAQGAVVHEQFF
j_call: TRBJ2-2; d_call: .; v_call: TRBV6-1; clone_size: .; cdr3_nt: TGTGCCAGCAGTGATGGGGGGACACCTCCGCGAGAGCTGTTTTTT; cdr3_aa: CASSDGGTPPRELFF
j_call: TRBJ1-6; d_call: .; v_call: TRBV6-5; clone_size: .; cdr3_nt: TGTGCCAGCAGTTACTCGGGTCGGGGCCAGAATTCACCCCTCCACTTT; cdr3_aa: CASSYSGRGQNSPLHF
j_call: TRBJ2-7; d_call: .; v_call: TRBV13; clone_size: .; cdr3_nt: TGTGCCAGCAGCTCCTCCCGGGGTACATACGAGCAGTACTTC; cdr3_aa: CASSSSRGTYEQYF
j_call: TRBJ2-7; d_call: .; v_call: TRBV10-3; clone_size: .; cdr3_nt: TGTGCCATCAGTGAGTCCCAGGCGGTCTTTTACGAGCAGTACTTC; cdr3_aa: CAISESQAVFYEQYF
j_call: TRBJ1-5; d_call: TRBD1; v_call: TRBV6-1; clone_size: .; cdr3_nt: TGTGCCAGCAGTGCCAAACAGGGGGCTGGGGGAAGCAATCAGCCCCAGCATTTT; cdr3_aa: CASSAKQGAGGSNQPQHF
j_call: TRBJ2-7; d_call: .; v_call: TRBV19; clone_size: .; cdr3_nt: TGTGCCAGTAGTCTACAGGGAGGCTACGAGCAGTACTTC; cdr3_aa: CASSLQGGYEQYF
j_call: TRBJ2-5; d_call: .; v_call: TRBV7-9; clone_size: .; cdr3_nt: TGTGCCAGCAGCTTACTAATCGGGGTTGAGACCCAGTACTTC; cdr3_aa: CASSLLIGVETQYF
j_call: TRBJ1-5; d_call: .; v_call: TRBV7-2; clone_size: .; cdr3_nt: TGTGCCAGCAGCCAAATTAGCAATCAGCCCCAGCATTTT; cdr3_aa: CASSQISNQPQHF
j_call: TRBJ1-5; d_call: TRBD1; v_call: TRBV4-2; clone_size: .; cdr3_nt: TGTGCCAGCAGCCAAGTTATTGGGACAGGGGAGCCCCAGCATTTT; cdr3_aa: CASSQVIGTGEPQHF
j_call: TRBJ2-7; d_call: TRBD2; v_call: TRBV6-6; clone_size: .; cdr3_nt: TGTGCCAGCAGTTCCTGGGGACTATCCTCCTACGAGCAGTACTTC; cdr3_aa: CASSSWGLSSYEQYF
j_call: TRBJ2-2; d_call: TRBD2; v_call: TRBV2; clone_size: .; cdr3_nt: TGTGCCAGCAGTTCCAAAGGAGCCGCCGGGGAGGGGCTGTTTTTT; cdr3_aa: CASSSKGAAGEGLFF
j_call: TRBJ2-1; d_call: .; v_call: TRBV5-1; clone_size: .; cdr3_nt: TGCGCCAGCAGCTTGCGTCCAGCGCCCCAGGATGAGCAGTTCTTC; cdr3_aa: CASSLRPAPQDEQFF
j_call: TRBJ1-5; d_call: TRBD1; v_call: TRBV5-6; clone_size: .; cdr3_nt: TGTGCCAGCAGCTTGTCGGGCAGGGGGGATCAGCCCCAGCATTTT; cdr3_aa: CASSLSGRGDQPQHF
j_call: TRBJ2-2; d_call: .; v_call: TRBV5-1; clone_size: .; cdr3_nt: TGCGCCAGCAACTTCCCGACAGGGGAGCTGTTTTTT; cdr3_aa: CASNFPTGELFF
j_call: TRBJ1-4; d_call: .; v_call: TRBV19; clone_size: .; cdr3_nt: TGTGCCAGTAGTATTAGTGGGGACCATGAAAAACTGTTTTTT; cdr3_aa: CASSISGDHEKLFF
j_call: TRBJ1-4; d_call: .; v_call: TRBV5-1; clone_size: .; cdr3_nt: TGCGCCAGCAGCTTGGTAGGGGGTCGAAAACTGTTTTTT; cdr3_aa: CASSLVGGRKLFF
j_call: TRBJ1-4; d_call: .; v_call: TRBV6-5; clone_size: .; cdr3_nt: TGTGCCAGCAGCCCCGGACAGTCAACTAATGAAAAACTGTTTTTT; cdr3_aa: CASSPGQSTNEKLFF
j_call: TRBJ2-1; d_call: .; v_call: TRBV4-3; clone_size: .; cdr3_nt: TGCGCCAGCAGCCAAGAAGAGGGTAATGAGCAGTTCTTC; cdr3_aa: CASSQEEGNEQFF